One sample yielded the 14 T cell receptor beta chains listed below, sequenced in a study of cytomegalovirus exposure and HLA in healthy donors (dated by TCRdb to about 2017). The library came from the immunoSEQ multiplex PCR assay. The multiplex PCR relied on a mix of 60 forward primers for TCR Vbeta segments and 13 reverse primers for TCR Jbeta segments. TCRdb holds this immuneACCESS table with in-frame rearrangements only. Some clones are missing; in checked studies, unresolved V genes explain under half, and the rest has no known cause. Counted in this sample were under 200,000 clones; 60% to 85% of them appeared once. 2.5% to 3.5% of the sample is held by the ten biggest clonotypes. Input material: PBMCs. The receptors stem from a female donor in good health and CMV-seronegative.

The genes are TRBV7-2 and TRBJ2-5; TRBD2 might be the D (5 bases). The CDR3 extends over 14 amino acids. The germline CDR1 and CDR2 sequences are SGHTA and FQGNSA. The V gene lost 3 bases and the J gene lost 5 bases, with 13 bases spanning the gap. The CDR3 protein is CASSLGLALETQYF. CDR3 coding DNA: TGTGCCAGCAGCTTGGGTCTAGCATTGGAGACCCAGTACTTC. The full variable domain, with the rest looked up from reference TRBV7-2 and TRBJ2-5, is GAGVSQSPSNKVTEKGKDVELRCDPISGHTALYWYRQSLGQGLEFLIYFQGNSAPDKSGLPSDRFSAERTGGSVSTLTIQRTQQEDSAVYLCASSLGLALETQYFGPGTRLLVL.

The chain links TRBV6-5 to TRBJ1-5; 10 nucleotides match TRBD1. J was trimmed by 4 bases and V by 2 bases; bases with no gene match: 2. Germline CDR1 and CDR2: MNHEY and SVGAGI. The CDR3 runs 15 residues. The CDR3 here is CASSYRGQGNQPQHF. CDR3 nucleotide sequence: TGTGCCAGCAGTTACCGGGGACAGGGGAATCAGCCCCAGCATTTT.

V is TRBV28 and J is TRBJ1-1; maybe TRBD1 (6 bases). The V and J ends lost 2 bases and 6 bases respectively, with 13 bases between them. The germline V gene encodes CDR1 MDHEN and CDR2 SYDVKM. The CDR3 consists of 14 residues. In nucleotides, the CDR3 is TGTGCCAGCAGTTTAGCACAGGGTGTCTCTGAAGCTTTCTTT. It codes for CASSLAQGVSEAFF.

The rearrangement joins TRBV12-5 to TRBJ1-1; unclear D gene. The germline V and J ends were trimmed by 3 bases and 4 bases, with 6 bases remaining between them. This CDR3 has 12 amino acids. Germline lookup yields CDR1 LGHNT and CDR2 FRNRAP. The CDR3 is CASGLGSTEAFF. Here the CDR3 DNA reads TGTGCTAGTGGTTTAGGGAGCACTGAAGCTTTCTTT.

This clone was detected once. One junction end disagrees with the germline gene, perhaps due to a read error. This chain connects TRBV7-9 to TRBJ1-1, with D possibly matching TRBD1 (6 bases). There are 13 residues in the CDR3. Germline V gene sequence: CDR1 SEHNR, CDR2 FQNEAQ (reference sequence). CDR3 DNA sequence: TGTTCCAGCAGCTGGACAGTGAACACTGAAGCTTTCTTT. Its translation is CSSSWTVNTEAFF.

The rearrangement joins TRBV2 to TRBJ1-5; D not resolved. The CDR3 contains 14 residues. Germline lookup yields CDR1 SNHLY and CDR2 FYNNEI. V was cut by 5 bases and J by 4 bases, with 12 bases left in between. The DNA for the CDR3 is TGTGCCAGCAGTATTTTGACGGGGAATCAGCCCCAGCATTTT. It translates to CASSILTGNQPQHF. Full variable domain (rest looked up from reference TRBV2 and TRBJ1-5): EPEVTQTPSHQVTQMGQEVILRCVPISNHLYFYWYRQILGQKVEFLVSFYNNEISEKSEIFDDQFSVERPDGSNFTLKIRSTKLEDSAMYFCASSILTGNQPQHFGDGTRLSIL.

This clone was recorded a few times. The chain has TRBV5-1 and TRBJ2-3; TRBD2 aligns across 7 bases. The germline CDR1 and CDR2 sequences are SGHRS and YFSETQ. This CDR3 contains 15 residues. V lost 0 bases and J lost 2; bases outside the gene matches: 3. Here the CDR3 DNA reads TGCGCCAGCAGCTTGGGTCGGGGGGACACAGATACGCAGTATTTT. It translates to CASSLGRGDTDTQYF. Using reference TRBV5-1 and TRBJ2-3 for the parts outside the CDR3, the full variable domain is KAGVTQTPRYLIKTRGQQVTLSCSPISGHRSVSWYQQTPGQGLQFLFEYFSETQRNKGNFPGRFSGRQFSNSRSEMNVSTLELGDSALYLCASSLGRGDTDTQYFGPGTRLTVL.

This rearrangement joins TRBV7-6 to TRBJ2-1, with TRBD2 matching 8 bases. The CDR3 runs 17 residues. V trimming: 1 base; J trimming: 5 bases; junction bases outside the gene matches: 10. Germline V lookup: CDR1 SGHVS, CDR2 FNYEAQ. The CDR3 spells CASSLVPVLAENNEQFF. For the CDR3, the DNA is TGTGCCAGCAGCTTAGTACCGGTACTAGCGGAGAACAATGAGCAGTTCTTC.

DNA of the CDR3: TGTGCCAGCAGCGGGGGGACAGGGGTTACCGGGGAGCTGTTTTTT. Its protein product is CASSGGTGVTGELFF. The gene calls are TRBV2 and TRBJ2-2, with 10 nucleotides matching TRBD1. Germline loops: CDR1 SNHLY, CDR2 FYNNEI. The CDR3 extends over 15 amino acids. V lost 6 bases to trimming and J lost 5 bases; unmatched junction nucleotides: 6.

This clone has only a few counts. J is TRBJ2-7 and V is TRBV28, with TRBD2 matching 7 bases. The germline CDR1 and CDR2 sequences are MDHEN and SYDVKM. This CDR3 is 15 amino acids long. Unmatched junction bases numbered 10, after V lost 5 bases and J lost 3 bases. The CDR3 DNA is TGTGCCAGCAGTAGGGGAGGGGCGTTGGACTACGAGCAGTACTTC. Its protein product is CASSRGGALDYEQYF.

The chain carries TRBV18 and TRBJ2-7; 9 nucleotides line up with TRBD2. The V gene's germline CDR1 is KGHSH and CDR2 LQKENI. The CDR3 consists of 14 residues. V trimming: 4 bases; J trimming: 5 bases; junction bases outside the gene matches: 6. CDR3 sequence: CASSRTSGLDEQYF. In DNA form, the CDR3 reads TGTGCCAGCTCACGAACTAGCGGGCTAGACGAGCAGTACTTC.

This clone was observed once. Compared with germline, one end of the junction differs, possibly owing to a read error. CDR3 DNA sequence: TGTGCCTGCAGCATTACCACGGGGGAGCAGTTCTTC. The encoded protein is CACSITTGEQFF. This sequence joins TRBV2 and TRBJ2-1; TRBD2 is a possible D gene (5 bases). The CDR3 extends over 12 amino acids. Germline V gene lookup returns CDR1 SNHLY and CDR2 FYNNEI.

The V gene is TRBV25-1, the J gene TRBJ2-7; the match to TRBD1 covers 9 bases. V trimming: 5 bases; J trimming: 5 bases; junction bases outside the gene matches: 10. Germline CDR1 MGHDK, CDR2 SYGVNS. This CDR3 contains 15 residues. CDR3 nucleotides: TGTGCCAGCAGTATAACAGGGGGCGGGGTAAACGAGCAGTACTTC. Translating it yields CASSITGGGVNEQYF.

The rearrangement joins TRBV7-8 to TRBJ2-7; TRBD1 matches 9 bases. J lost 0 bases, V lost 2 bases, and 14 bases had no gene match. The CDR3 has 19 amino acids. Germline CDR1 reads SGHVS; CDR2 reads FQNEAQ. CDR3 DNA sequence: TGTGCCAGCAGCTTAAGGATAACGGACAGGGGTCGTAGCTCCTACGAGCAGTACTTC. Encoded protein: CASSLRITDRGRSSYEQYF.